Below, 12 T cell receptor beta chains from the same sample are listed, as sequenced in a study of cytomegalovirus exposure and HLA in healthy donors (dated by TCRdb to about 2017). The protocol used for the library was the immunoSEQ multiplex PCR assay. The multiplex PCR relied on a mix of 60 forward primers for TCR Vbeta segments and 13 reverse primers for TCR Jbeta segments. This is the immuneACCESS table as TCRdb keeps it, with only in-frame sequences that have V and J called. A part of the clones is gone; compared with another copy, unresolved V genes explain less than half, and the rest is unexplained. For this sample, the table gives 130,000 or so clones. In total, the top ten clones hold about 1.6% of the sample. Sequencing input: PBMCs. The receptors come from a woman in her thirties or forties in good health and CMV-seronegative.

The chain employs TRBV19 and TRBJ1-6; TRBD1 matches at 9 bases. The CDR3 is 13 residues long. CDR1 is LNHDA, CDR2 SQIVND, per germline (reference sequence). The junction had 2 bases not matched to a gene; V was cut back by 7 bases and J by 7 bases. CDR3 loop: CASIDRGNSPLHF. CDR3 coding DNA: TGTGCCAGTATTGACAGGGGGAATTCACCCCTCCACTTT.

V and J are TRBV6-5 and TRBJ2-7; 8 bases align to TRBD1. V lost 5 bases, J lost 4 bases, and 7 bases stayed unmatched. CDR3 length: 14 amino acids. Germline CDR1 MNHEY, CDR2 SVGAGI. The CDR3 DNA sequence: TGTGCCAGCAGTCGCGTCACAGGGGGGTACGAGCAGTACTTC. Protein: CASSRVTGGYEQYF.

The chain is built from TRBV28 and TRBJ2-3; a possible D gene is TRBD1 (6 bases). This CDR3 has 14 amino acids. Germline V gene data show CDR1 as MDHEN and CDR2 as SYDVKM. V was pared by 7 bases and J by 4 bases, with 15 bases between. CDR3 loop: CASTTTGESDTQYF. As DNA, the CDR3 is TGTGCCAGCACTACGACAGGAGAATCAGATACGCAGTATTTT.

The chain couples TRBV28 to TRBJ1-2; possible D gene TRBD1, 5 bases. V dropped 2 bases and J dropped 4 bases, with 8 bases sitting between them. Looked up from germline, CDR1 is MDHEN and CDR2 is SYDVKM. The CDR3 is made up of 13 amino acids. For the CDR3, the DNA is TGTGCCAGCAGTTTAAGGGGTACCTATGGCTACACCTTC. Protein sequence: CASSLRGTYGYTF.

The V gene is TRBV28, the J gene TRBJ1-2, with 8 bases matching TRBD1. In germline, CDR1 is MDHEN, CDR2 SYDVKM. CDR3 length equals 12 residues. The ends lost 2 bases at V and 8 bases at J; junction bases unmatched: 1. The CDR3 loop is CASSLPGGGYTF. Here the CDR3 DNA reads TGTGCCAGCAGTTTACCAGGGGGCGGCTACACCTTC.

The V and J genes are TRBV27 and TRBJ1-4, with 7 bases fitting TRBD1. CDR1 and CDR2 from the germline V gene are MNHEY and SMNVEV (reference sequence). J lost 0 bases, V lost 6 bases, and 7 bases had no gene match. This CDR3 is built from 16 residues. The CDR3 protein is CASRYQQGTTNEKLFF. The DNA for the CDR3 is TGTGCCAGCAGGTATCAACAGGGGACAACTAATGAAAAACTGTTTTTT.

As concerns this clone: The CDR3 ends on some other residue instead of the conserved phenylalanine or tryptophan, so this is likely a read error. The chain recombines TRBV10-3 with TRBJ1-6, with 10 bases lining up with TRBD1. This CDR3 has 16 residues. Per germline, CDR1 ENHRY and CDR2 SYGVKD. The trim removed 0 bases at V and 9 bases at J, leaving 5 bases unmatched. CDR3 coding DNA: TGTGCCATCAGTGAGTCGGATGGGACAGGGGCTTCACCCCTCCACCTT. The encoded protein is CAISESDGTGASPLHL.

The CDR3 reads CASSSGQAGQPQHF. For the CDR3, the DNA is TGCGCCAGCAGCTCCGGACAGGCCGGACAGCCCCAGCATTTT. V usage is TRBV5-1 and J usage is TRBJ1-5; 7 bases align to TRBD1. This CDR3 is 14 amino acids long. V lost 3 bases to trimming and J lost 7 bases; unmatched junction nucleotides: 7. In germline, CDR1 is SGHRS, CDR2 YFSETQ.

J is TRBJ2-6 and V is TRBV19, with TRBD1 matching 10 bases. The CDR3 is made up of 16 amino acids. Trimming at V came to 5 bases and at J to 1 base, leaving 2 bases not matched to a gene. CDR1 LNHDA and CDR2 SQIVND come from the germline V gene (reference sequence). CDR3 protein: CASSWTGGSGANVLTF. DNA for the CDR3: TGTGCCAGTAGTTGGACAGGGGGGTCTGGGGCCAACGTCCTGACTTTC.

V gene TRBV6-5 combines with J gene TRBJ2-7; 8 positions agree with TRBD1. CDR3 size: 15 residues. Trimming at V came to 6 bases and at J to 2 bases, leaving 9 bases not matched to a gene. Germline CDR1 reads MNHEY; CDR2 reads SVGAGI. The CDR3 nucleotides are TGTGCCAGCAGGCGGGTTTGGGACAGGACCTACGAGCAGTACTTC. It is translated as CASRRVWDRTYEQYF.

The genes are TRBV28 and TRBJ1-1, with D possibly TRBD1 on 5 matching bases. V was trimmed by 6 bases and J by 10 bases, leaving 12 bases between them. From germline, CDR1 is MDHEN and CDR2 SYDVKM. This CDR3 is built from 11 residues. CDR3 bases: TGTGCCAGCAGCCCCCGGGGGGGAGCTTTCTTT. Translated, it gives CASSPRGGAFF. Based on the CDR3 plus reference TRBV28 and TRBJ1-1, the full variable domain is DVKVTQSSRYLVKRTGEKVFLECVQDMDHENMFWYRQDPGLGLRLIYFSYDVKMKEKGDIPEGYSVSREKKERFSLILESASTNQTSMYLCASSPRGGAFFGQGTRLTVV.

This chain joins TRBV16 and TRBJ1-2; 7 nucleotides match TRBD1. The CDR3 length is 14 residues. The germline CDR1 and CDR2 sequences are KGHSY and FQNENV. V dropped 8 bases and J dropped 3; count of bases not matched to a gene: 9. The CDR3 coding sequence is TGTGCCAGCTCCCGACAGGGAGTTTACTATGGCTACACCTTC. Protein sequence: CASSRQGVYYGYTF.